These 12 T cell receptor beta chains came from one sample sequenced in a study of OX40 agonist ivuxolimab in advanced cancers. The protocol was immunoSEQ multiplex PCR, while the TCRdb copy is restricted to in-frame clones and leaves out a portion. The table lists about 6,000 clones, 70% to 90% of them singletons, with around 23% in the top ten. The specimen comprised CD4+ or CD8+ T cells sorted from blood, sampled in a trial of the OX40 agonist ivuxolimab. The source is an adult with an advanced solid tumor such as melanoma, head and neck, liver or kidney cancer.

The sample holds one count of this clone. This chain joins TRBV7-9 and TRBJ1-6, with D unclear. Trimming left V 3 bases short and J 7 bases short, with 4 bases between. The germline CDR1 and CDR2 sequences are SEHNR and FQNEAQ (reference sequence). This CDR3 spans 12 amino acids. CDR3: CASSFTNSPLHF. CDR3 coding DNA: TGTGCCAGCAGCTTCACCAATTCACCCCTCCACTTT.

The chain joins TRBV5-4 to TRBJ2-2; TRBD2 aligns across 11 bases. The trim removed 0 bases at V and 1 base at J, leaving 2 bases unmatched. The V gene's germline CDR1 is SGHNT and CDR2 YYREEE (reference sequence). The CDR3 covers 17 residues. The CDR3 loop reads CASSLGLAGGNTGELFF. The CDR3 bases are TGTGCCAGCAGCTTGGGTCTAGCGGGGGGGAACACCGGGGAGCTGTTTTTT.

This chain connects TRBV7-8 to TRBJ1-2; TRBD1 aligns across 7 bases. CDR3 length equals 13 residues. The germline gives CDR1 SGHVS, CDR2 FQNEAQ. Trimming removed 5 bases from V and 2 bases from J; junction bases left unmatched: 2. The CDR3 DNA follows: TGTGCCAGCAGCGCGGACAGGAACTATGGCTACACCTTC. It codes for CASSADRNYGYTF.

The CDR3 DNA reads TGCAGCGTCTTAGCGGGGAATGAGTACGAGCAGTACTTC. Translating it yields CSVLAGNEYEQYF. This sequence joins TRBV29-1 and TRBJ2-7; 8 nucleotides line up with TRBD2. The CDR3 is 13 amino acids. With V trimmed by 6 bases and J by 4 bases, 8 bases remained unmatched. The V gene's germline CDR1 is SQVTM and CDR2 ANQGSEA.

This clone has just one count. The genes are TRBV4-3 and TRBJ1-4; D remains ambiguous. Germline V gene data show CDR1 as LGHNA and CDR2 as YSLEER. With 1 base removed from V and 7 bases from J, the gap between germline ends came to 10 bases. The CDR3 runs 14 residues. The CDR3 is CASSQGVRGEKLFF. The CDR3 bases are TGCGCCAGCAGCCAAGGGGTCCGAGGTGAAAAACTGTTTTTT.

This clone was detected only once. This chain joins TRBV5-6 and TRBJ1-6, with TRBD1 as a possible D gene (6 bases). CDR1 is SGHDT, CDR2 YYEEEE, per germline. The CDR3 extends over 18 amino acids. The germline V and J ends were trimmed by 2 bases and 8 bases, with 23 bases remaining between them. The CDR3 loop reads CASSFFSRGRASYSPLHF. The DNA for the CDR3 is TGTGCCAGCAGCTTCTTTTCCAGGGGCCGGGCCTCCTATTCACCCCTCCACTTT.

CDR3 protein: CASSESHIANTGELFF. CDR3 bases: TGTGCCAGCAGTGAATCTCACATAGCTAACACCGGGGAGCTGTTTTTT. The chain recombines TRBV25-1 with TRBJ2-2; the D is unclear. CDR1 is MGHDK, CDR2 SYGVNS, per germline. Trimming left V 1 base short and J 2 bases short, with 11 bases between. The CDR3 consists of 16 residues. Full variable domain (outside the CDR3, taken from reference TRBV25-1 and TRBJ2-2): EADIYQTPRYLVIGTGKKITLECSQTMGHDKMYWYQQDPGMELHLIHYSYGVNSTEKGDLSSESTVSRIRTEHFPLTLESARPSHTSQYLCASSESHIANTGELFFGEGSRLTVL.

This chain uses TRBV9 with TRBJ2-3; 10 bases align to TRBD1. V lost 4 bases, J lost 4 bases, and 6 bases stayed unmatched. Germline CDR1 is SGDLS and CDR2 is YYNGEE. This CDR3 comprises 15 residues. Written as DNA, the CDR3 is TGTGCCAGCAGCCCAGGGACAGGGGAGGCAGATACGCAGTATTTT. This sequence encodes CASSPGTGEADTQYF.

The chain recombines TRBV20-1 with TRBJ2-1; D might be TRBD1 or TRBD2, each matching 5 bases. The CDR3 covers 11 residues. Trimming shortened V by 3 bases and J by 16 bases, and 16 bases separated the two germline ends. Germline V gene sequence: CDR1 DFQATT, CDR2 SNEGSKA (reference sequence). The CDR3 is CSASLGALPFF. CDR3 DNA: TGCAGTGCTAGCCTCGGGGCCTTGCCATTCTTC.

This chain uses TRBV5-4 with TRBJ2-1, with TRBD2 matching over 11 bases. Germline CDR1 reads SGHNT; CDR2 reads YYREEE (reference sequence). The V segment lost 1 base and the J segment 8 bases; nucleotides outside the gene matches: 5. The CDR3 is made up of 15 amino acids. CDR3 nucleotides: TGTGCCAGCAGCTTGCGTAGCGGGGGGGAGGATGAGCAGTTCTTC. Protein product: CASSLRSGGEDEQFF.

A single count supports this clone. This chain links TRBV13 with TRBJ1-4; D call uncertain. V shed 2 bases and J shed 5 bases, with 12 bases lying between them. The germline CDR1 and CDR2 sequences are PRHDT and FYEKMQ (reference sequence). This CDR3 has 15 amino acids. Here the CDR3 reads CASSLRAFSNEKLFF. The DNA of the CDR3 is TGTGCCAGCAGCTTACGGGCATTTTCGAATGAAAAACTGTTTTTT.

This clone was detected only a few times. The V call is TRBV11-2, the J call TRBJ2-1; TRBD1 aligns across 11 bases. The CDR3 totals 18 residues. CDR1 SGHAT and CDR2 FQNNGV come from the germline V gene. The V and J ends lost 0 bases and 0 bases, in that order; junction bases with no gene match: 4. CDR3 sequence reads: CASSLDPGTGGSYNEQFF. The CDR3, as DNA: TGTGCCAGCAGCTTAGATCCCGGGACAGGGGGCTCCTACAATGAGCAGTTCTTC. The whole variable domain, filled in from reference TRBV11-2 and TRBJ2-1, reads EAGVAQSPRYKIIEKRQSVAFWCNPISGHATLYWYQQILGQGPKLLIQFQNNGVVDDSQLPKDRFSAERLKGVDSTLKIQPAKLEDSAVYLCASSLDPGTGGSYNEQFFGPGTRLTVL.